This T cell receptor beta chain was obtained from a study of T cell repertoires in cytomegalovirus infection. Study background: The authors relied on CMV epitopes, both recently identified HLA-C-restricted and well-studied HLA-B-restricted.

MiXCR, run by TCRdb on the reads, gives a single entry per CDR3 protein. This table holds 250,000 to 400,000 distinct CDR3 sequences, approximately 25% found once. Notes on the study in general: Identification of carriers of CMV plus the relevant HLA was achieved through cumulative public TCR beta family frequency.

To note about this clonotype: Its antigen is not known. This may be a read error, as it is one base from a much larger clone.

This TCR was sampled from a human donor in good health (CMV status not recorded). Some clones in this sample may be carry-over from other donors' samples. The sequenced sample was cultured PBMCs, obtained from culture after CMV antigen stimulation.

The CDR3 coding sequence is TGTGCCAGCAGCTTAGGGCTAGGATGGTACGAGCAGTACGTC. Its protein product is CASSLGLGWYEQYV. This chain links TRBV7-2 with TRBJ2-7; D remains unclear. This CDR3 spans 14 amino acids. With 1 base removed from V and 4 bases from J, the gap between germline ends came to 11 bases. Per the germline V gene, CDR1 is SGHTA and CDR2 is FQGNSA.